Described below is a single TCR beta chain sequence and its context. What it binds is not known. With a much larger clone just one base away, this may be a read error. The iRepertoire nested amplicon-rescue multiplex PCR amplified TCR alpha and beta CDR3s from RNA. For one-step reverse transcription and amplification, roughly 95-450 ng of tissue mRNA or PBMC total RNA was used. Using its own MiXCR run on the multiplex PCR reads, TCRdb lists one record per CDR3 protein. The repertoire holds approximately 120,000 distinct CDR3 sequences, less than 30% seen once, with 13% to 15% in the top ten. This entry comes from a study of glioma-infiltrating T cells. Looked up from germline, CDR1 is LNHDA and CDR2 is SQIVND (reference sequence). Trimming cost V 5 bases and J 6 bases, with 23 bases left between them. The CDR3 is 16 residues long. Notes on the study in general: Gliomas, especially low-grade, showed above-expected tissue-blood divergence; non-neoplastic patients showed below.

This clonotype was sampled from a human donor with low-grade glioma or glioblastoma, undergoing nonglioma brain surgery, or in good health (not recorded which). The source material was glioma tissue, nonneoplastic brain tissue, or PBMCs (not recorded which). The gene calls are TRBV19 and TRBJ2-7; D remains ambiguous. The CDR3 protein is CASSLTIGSISLEQYF. In nucleotides, the CDR3 is TGTGCCAGTAGTTTAACCATCGGAAGTATAAGCCTCGAGCAGTACTTC.